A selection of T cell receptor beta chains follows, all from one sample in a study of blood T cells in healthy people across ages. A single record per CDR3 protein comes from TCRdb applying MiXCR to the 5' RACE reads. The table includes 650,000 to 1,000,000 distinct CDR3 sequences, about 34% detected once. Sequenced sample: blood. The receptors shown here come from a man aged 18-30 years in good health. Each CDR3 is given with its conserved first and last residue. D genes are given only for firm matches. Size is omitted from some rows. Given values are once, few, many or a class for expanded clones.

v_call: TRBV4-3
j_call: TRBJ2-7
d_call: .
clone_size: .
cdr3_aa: CASSLDRRGSYEQYF
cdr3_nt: TGCGCCAGCAGCCTCGATCGGAGGGGGTCCTACGAGCAGTACTTC

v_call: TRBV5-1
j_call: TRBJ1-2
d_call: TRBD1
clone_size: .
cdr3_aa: CASSLVWDSENYGYTF
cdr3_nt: TGCGCCAGCAGCTTGGTGTGGGACAGCGAAAACTATGGCTACACCTTC

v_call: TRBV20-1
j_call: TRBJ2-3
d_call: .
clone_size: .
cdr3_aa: CSARDASGPTDTQYF
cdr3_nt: TGCAGTGCTAGAGACGCAAGCGGGCCCACAGATACGCAGTATTTT

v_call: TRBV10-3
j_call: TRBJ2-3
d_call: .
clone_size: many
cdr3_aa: CAITDSSTDTQYF
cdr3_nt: TGTGCCATCACGGACAGTAGCACAGATACGCAGTATTTT

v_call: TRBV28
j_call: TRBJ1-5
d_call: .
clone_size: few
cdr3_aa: CASTIGGSTISNQPQHF
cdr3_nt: TGTGCCAGCACCATCGGCGGGTCTACGATTTCGAATCAGCCCCAGCATTTT

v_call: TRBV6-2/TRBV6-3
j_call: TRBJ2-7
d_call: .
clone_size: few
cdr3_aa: CASRRSQSSYNEQYF
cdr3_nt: TGTGCCAGCCGCCGGAGCCAGAGCTCCTACAATGAGCAGTACTTC

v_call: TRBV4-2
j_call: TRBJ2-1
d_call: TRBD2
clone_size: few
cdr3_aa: CASSQDIRGGYNEQFF
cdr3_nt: TGTGCCAGCAGCCAAGATATCCGGGGGGGGTACAATGAGCAGTTCTTC

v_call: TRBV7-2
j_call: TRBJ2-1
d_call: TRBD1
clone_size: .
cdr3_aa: CVSSISTGVGNEQFF
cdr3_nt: TGTGTCAGCAGCATCTCGACAGGGGTAGGGAATGAGCAGTTCTTC

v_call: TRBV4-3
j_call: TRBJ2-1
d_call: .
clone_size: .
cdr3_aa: CASSPQMYNEQFF
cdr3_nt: TGCGCCAGCAGCCCTCAAATGTACAATGAGCAGTTCTTC

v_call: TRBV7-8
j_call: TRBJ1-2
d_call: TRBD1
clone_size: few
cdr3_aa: CASSPTGEVYGYTF
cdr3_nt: TGTGCCAGCAGCCCCACAGGGGAGGTCTATGGCTACACCTTC

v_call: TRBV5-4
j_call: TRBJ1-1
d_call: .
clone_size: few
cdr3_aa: CASSSPRDGLNTEAFF
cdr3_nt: TGTGCCAGCAGCTCCCCGAGGGACGGTCTGAACACTGAAGCTTTCTTT

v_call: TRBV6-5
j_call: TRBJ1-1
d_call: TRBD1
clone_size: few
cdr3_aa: CATCDPAGGTEAFF
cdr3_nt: TGTGCCACCTGCGACCCTGCAGGGGGCACTGAAGCTTTCTTT

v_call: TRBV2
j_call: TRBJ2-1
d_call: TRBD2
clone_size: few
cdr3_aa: CASSERGPSGDSYNEQFF
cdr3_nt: TGTGCCAGCAGTGAACGAGGGCCTAGCGGGGACTCCTACAATGAGCAGTTCTTC

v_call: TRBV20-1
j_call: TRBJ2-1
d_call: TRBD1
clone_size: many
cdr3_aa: CSARDSGGARYNEQFF
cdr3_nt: TGCAGTGCTAGAGATTCAGGGGGCGCAAGGTACAATGAGCAGTTCTTC

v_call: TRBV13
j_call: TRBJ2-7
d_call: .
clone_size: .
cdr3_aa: CASSTWGLSSYEQYF
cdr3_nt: TGTGCCAGCAGCACTTGGGGCCTTAGCTCCTACGAGCAGTACTTC

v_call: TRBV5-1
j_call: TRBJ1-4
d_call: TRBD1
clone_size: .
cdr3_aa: CASSLDRGEEKLFF
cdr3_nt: TGCGCCAGCAGCTTGGACAGGGGTGAGGAAAAACTGTTTTTT

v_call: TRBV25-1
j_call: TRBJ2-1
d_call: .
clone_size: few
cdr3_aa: CASSEYDPNASSSYNEQFF
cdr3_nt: TGTGCCAGCAGTGAATACGACCCAAACGCGAGTAGCTCCTACAATGAGCAGTTCTTC

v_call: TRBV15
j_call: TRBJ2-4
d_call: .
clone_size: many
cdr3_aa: CATSRGEIQYF
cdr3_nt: TGTGCCACCAGCAGAGGAGAAATTCAGTACTTC

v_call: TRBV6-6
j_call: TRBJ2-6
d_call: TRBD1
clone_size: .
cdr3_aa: CASSNRDRVVGANVLTF
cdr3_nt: TGTGCCAGCTCCAACAGAGACAGGGTCGTTGGGGCCAACGTCCTGACTTTC

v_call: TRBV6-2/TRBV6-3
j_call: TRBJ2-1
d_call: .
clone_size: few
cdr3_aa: CASSYSNGNEQFF
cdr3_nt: TGTGCCAGCAGTTACTCGAATGGCAATGAGCAGTTCTTC

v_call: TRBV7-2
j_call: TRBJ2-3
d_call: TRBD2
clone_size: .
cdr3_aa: CASSPSPGTSDTDTQYF
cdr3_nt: TGTGCCAGCAGCCCCAGCCCGGGGACTAGTGACACAGATACGCAGTATTTT

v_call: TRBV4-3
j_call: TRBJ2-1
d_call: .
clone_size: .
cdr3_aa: CASSRSGRAEEQFF
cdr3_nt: TGCGCCAGCAGCCGATCGGGACGAGCGGAAGAGCAGTTCTTC

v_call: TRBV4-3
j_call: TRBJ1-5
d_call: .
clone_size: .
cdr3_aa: CASGQDQGYNQPQHF
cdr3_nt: TGCGCCAGCGGCCAAGATCAGGGTTACAATCAGCCCCAGCATTTT

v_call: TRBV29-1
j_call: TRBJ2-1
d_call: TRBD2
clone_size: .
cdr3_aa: CSVDSGRLGDEQFF
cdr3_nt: TGCAGCGTTGATAGCGGGCGTCTGGGCGATGAGCAGTTCTTC

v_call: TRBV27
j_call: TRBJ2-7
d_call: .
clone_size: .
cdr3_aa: CASSLSGEYEQYF
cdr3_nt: TGTGCCAGCAGTTTATCCGGAGAGTACGAGCAGTACTTC

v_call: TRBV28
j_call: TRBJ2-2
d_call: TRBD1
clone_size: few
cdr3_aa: CASYTLFEDRGTNTGELFF
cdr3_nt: TGTGCCAGCTACACTCTGTTTGAGGACAGGGGCACGAACACCGGGGAGCTGTTTTTT

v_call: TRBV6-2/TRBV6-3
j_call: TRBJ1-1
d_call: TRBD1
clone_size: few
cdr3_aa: CASREDRDNTEAFF
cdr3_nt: TGTGCCAGCAGGGAGGACAGGGACAACACTGAAGCTTTCTTT

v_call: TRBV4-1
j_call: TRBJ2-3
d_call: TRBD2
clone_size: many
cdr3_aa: CASSQQLAATDTQYF
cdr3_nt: TGCGCCAGCAGCCAACAACTAGCGGCTACAGATACGCAGTATTTT

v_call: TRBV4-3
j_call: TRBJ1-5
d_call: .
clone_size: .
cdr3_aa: CASSTHLWPGNQPQHF
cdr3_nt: TGCGCCAGCAGCACTCACCTTTGGCCGGGAAATCAGCCCCAGCATTTT

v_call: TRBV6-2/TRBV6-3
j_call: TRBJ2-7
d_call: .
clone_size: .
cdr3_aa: CASSDLGRSVQYF
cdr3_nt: TGTGCCAGCAGTGACTTGGGGAGGTCCGTGCAGTACTTC

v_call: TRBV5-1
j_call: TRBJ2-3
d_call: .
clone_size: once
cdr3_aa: CASSLGPDSTDTQYF
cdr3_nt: TGCGCCAGCAGCTTGGGCCCGGATTCCACAGATACGCAGTATTTT

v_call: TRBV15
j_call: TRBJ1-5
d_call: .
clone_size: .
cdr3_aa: CATSRDDVGRDQLQHF
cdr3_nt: TGTGCCACCAGCAGAGATGATGTGGGGAGGGATCAGCTCCAGCATTTT

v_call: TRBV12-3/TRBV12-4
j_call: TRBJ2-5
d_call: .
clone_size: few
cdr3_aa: CASSLRGGRADYNEQYF
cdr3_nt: TGTGCCAGCAGTTTAAGGGGCGGCAGGGCCGATTACAATGAGCAGTACTTC

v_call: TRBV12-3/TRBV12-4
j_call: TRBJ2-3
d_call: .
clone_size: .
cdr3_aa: CASSLGRTGRVTQYF
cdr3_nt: TGTGCCAGCAGTTTAGGGCGGACCGGCCGAGTTACGCAGTATTTT

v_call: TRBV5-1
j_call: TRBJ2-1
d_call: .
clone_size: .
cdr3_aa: CASSLVLPEQFF
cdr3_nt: TGCGCCAGCAGCTTAGTATTGCCTGAGCAGTTCTTC

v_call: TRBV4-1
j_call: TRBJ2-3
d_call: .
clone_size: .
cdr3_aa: CASSQVGAGGTDTQYF
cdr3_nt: TGCGCCAGCAGCCAAGTTGGAGCAGGTGGGACAGATACGCAGTATTTT

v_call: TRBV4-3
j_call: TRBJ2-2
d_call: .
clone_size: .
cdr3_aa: CASSLQPGPANTGELFF
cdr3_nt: TGCGCCAGCAGCCTCCAACCGGGACCCGCGAACACCGGGGAGCTGTTTTTT